Listed below are T cell receptor beta chains from one sample, sequenced in a study of identifying expanded T cells in peripheral blood. Assay used: immunoSEQ multiplex PCR; TCRdb lists only in-frame clones, some missing. The sample has under 70,000 clones, about 87% seen once; the top ten hold roughly 4.8%. The sample was blood. The receptors come from a person aged 18 to 75 in good health. Both conserved end residues are part of each CDR3. The D gene is left open where the match is weak. Size values are once, few and many counts, or a class for expanded clones, and some rows have none.

d_call	v_call	clone_size	j_call	cdr3_nt	cdr3_aa
TRBD1	TRBV27	.	TRBJ2-7	TGTGCCAGCAGTTCTTGGACAGGGACCTACGAGCAGTACTTC	CASSSWTGTYEQYF
.	TRBV7-3	.	TRBJ2-5	TGTGCCAGCAGCTTAGGAGGCGCGGGGCAGCCCTGGGAGACCCAGTACTTC	CASSLGGAGQPWETQYF
.	TRBV10-2	.	TRBJ2-4	TGCGCCAGCAGTGACAGGGGGGCAGCCAAAAACATTCAGTACTTC	CASSDRGAAKNIQYF
.	TRBV11-2	.	TRBJ2-3	TGTGCCAGCAGCCCAAGACATGGGGTCGGCACAGATACGCAGTATTTT	CASSPRHGVGTDTQYF
.	TRBV11-2	.	TRBJ1-2	TGTGCCAGCAGCTTCGGACAAGGGTTAGTGGGCTACACCTTC	CASSFGQGLVGYTF
.	TRBV27	.	TRBJ2-2	TGTGCCAGCTACTTTTTTGGCACCCCGCGGAGGAACACCGGGGAGCTGTTTTTT	CASYFFGTPRRNTGELFF
TRBD1	TRBV30	.	TRBJ2-2	TGTGCCTGGACTCGACAGGGGGCGCACACCGGGGAGCTGTTTTTT	CAWTRQGAHTGELFF
.	TRBV27	.	TRBJ1-2	TGTGCCAGCAGTTTTATCTCTGGGACGGATGTTGGTGGCTACACCTTC	CASSFISGTDVGGYTF
.	TRBV4-3	.	TRBJ2-2	TGCGCCAGCAGCCAAGAAGTAATAGGAACATTAAACACCGGGGAGCTGTTTTTT	CASSQEVIGTLNTGELFF
TRBD2	TRBV28	.	TRBJ2-4	TGTGCCAGCAGTAGCGGGGGAGGGGACATTCAGTACTTC	CASSSGGGDIQYF
TRBD2	TRBV6-5	.	TRBJ2-7	TGTGCCAGCAGTTTTTCTAGCGGGGGGGCATTCGAGCAGTACTTC	CASSFSSGGAFEQYF
TRBD1	TRBV7-2	.	TRBJ1-2	TGTGCCAGCAGCGCAGGCCGCCGGGACAGGGGTCTCTATGGCTACACCTTC	CASSAGRRDRGLYGYTF
.	TRBV19	.	TRBJ1-5	TGTGCCAGTAGTATCCGGGGGTCTGGCAATCAGCCCCAGCATTTT	CASSIRGSGNQPQHF
.	TRBV5-1	.	TRBJ2-3	TGCGCCAGCAGCCCCCTTGGTTTCACAGATACGCAGTATTTT	CASSPLGFTDTQYF
.	TRBV18	.	TRBJ2-3	TGTGCCAGCTCTCGCTATAGCACAGATACGCAGTATTTT	CASSRYSTDTQYF
TRBD2	TRBV7-6	.	TRBJ2-7	TGTGCCAGCAGCTTAGGTTCGACTAGCGGGGGGTACGAGCAGTACTTC	CASSLGSTSGGYEQYF
.	TRBV5-1	.	TRBJ2-1	TGCGCCAGCAGCTGGAGGGGTAATGAGCAGTTCTTC	CASSWRGNEQFF
.	TRBV5-1	.	TRBJ1-6	TGCGCCAGCAGCTTCGGTACCAGGTTAGGAAATTCACCCCTCCACTTT	CASSFGTRLGNSPLHF
.	TRBV2	.	TRBJ2-7	TGTGCCAGCGGGGTCTACGAGCAGTACTTC	CASGVYEQYF
.	TRBV23-1	.	TRBJ2-4	TGCGCCAGCAGTCAATCGAACAGGCTTCAGACAGACAAAAACATTCAGTACTTC	CASSQSNRLQTDKNIQYF
TRBD1	TRBV28	.	TRBJ1-1	TGTGCCAGCAGCCGATGGGGGACAGGGAGGACTGAAGCTTTCTTT	CASSRWGTGRTEAFF
.	TRBV6-6	.	TRBJ2-5	TGTGCCAGCAGTTTGGGGGCTTGGGAGACCCAGTACTTC	CASSLGAWETQYF
.	TRBV19	.	TRBJ2-3	TGTGCCAGTAGTATCAAAGATACGCAGTATTTT	CASSIKDTQYF
TRBD2	TRBV9	few	TRBJ2-3	TGTGCCAGCAGCGCGGACGTAGCGGGAGATACGCAGTATTTT	CASSADVAGDTQYF
.	TRBV6-5	.	TRBJ2-7	TGTGCCAGCAGTTCCGGGCTCTACGAGCAGTACTTC	CASSSGLYEQYF
.	TRBV11-2	.	TRBJ1-2	TGTGCCAGCAGCTCCCCACCTAACTATGGCTACACCTTC	CASSSPPNYGYTF
.	TRBV30	.	TRBJ2-5	TGTGCCTGGAGTGAACGCGGAGAGACCCAGTACTTC	CAWSERGETQYF
TRBD1	TRBV27	.	TRBJ2-6	TGTGCCAGCAGTAATTGGACAGGGGAAGGGTTCGGTGGGGCCAACGTCCTGACTTTC	CASSNWTGEGFGGANVLTF
.	TRBV7-9	.	TRBJ1-3	TGTGCCAGCAGCTTTCGACAGTTAATCTCTGGAAACACCATATATTTT	CASSFRQLISGNTIYF
.	TRBV9	.	TRBJ2-1	TGTGCCAGCAGCCTAGGCCTGGGGGTTTACAATGAGCAGTTCTTC	CASSLGLGVYNEQFF
.	TRBV11-2	.	TRBJ1-2	TGTGCCAGCAGCTTATGGGGAGCCTATGGCTACACCTTC	CASSLWGAYGYTF
TRBD1	TRBV5-4	.	TRBJ2-3	TGTGCCAGCAGCTCCGGACAGGGAGCCTCCACAGATACGCAGTATTTT	CASSSGQGASTDTQYF
.	TRBV7-9	once	TRBJ2-3	TGTGCCAGCAGCGGCCGGGGTGGGACAGATACGCAGTATTTT	CASSGRGGTDTQYF
.	TRBV6-1	.	TRBJ1-5	TGTGCCAGCAGTGATTACCCCGAGGGAGGCAATCAGCCCCAGCATTTT	CASSDYPEGGNQPQHF
.	TRBV5-1	once	TRBJ1-1	TGCGCCAGCAGCTTGGAACTAAACACTGAAGCTTTCTTT	CASSLELNTEAFF
.	TRBV11-3	.	TRBJ1-1	TGTGCCAGCAGCCCGGCCGGAGGGAATGAAGCTTTCTTT	CASSPAGGNEAFF
.	TRBV27	.	TRBJ2-2	TGTGCCAGCAGTTTATCTTTGGGAGCTTACACCGGGGAGCTGTTTTTT	CASSLSLGAYTGELFF
TRBD2	TRBV28	.	TRBJ2-5	TGTGCCAGCAGTTTAGGGACTAGCGCAGCAGAGACCCAGTACTTC	CASSLGTSAAETQYF
.	TRBV18	.	TRBJ2-5	TGTGCCAGCTCACAGGGGAGAGAGACCCAGTACTTC	CASSQGRETQYF
.	TRBV6-5	.	TRBJ2-7	TGTGCCAGCAGCCGCCGGCGGGACGAGCAGTACTTC	CASSRRRDEQYF
.	TRBV7-2	medium-sized	TRBJ2-5	TGTGCCAGCAGCTCCCTTTGGACAGCCCAAGAGACCCAGTACTTC	CASSSLWTAQETQYF
.	TRBV18	.	TRBJ1-5	TGTGCCAGCTCACCAGAAAGTTACCAGCCCCAGCATTTT	CASSPESYQPQHF
.	TRBV28	.	TRBJ1-5	TGTGCCAGCAGTTTAGACCGGCCTCATCAGCCCCAGCATTTT	CASSLDRPHQPQHF
.	TRBV5-1	.	TRBJ2-3	TGCGCCAGCAGCTTGGCCGGAAGACTAGATACGCAGTATTTT	CASSLAGRLDTQYF